This is a list of T cell receptor beta chains from one sample in a study of STAT5B mutations in CD4+ large granular lymphocyte leukemia. The repertoire was sequenced with immunoSEQ multiplex PCR; TCRdb's copy has only in-frame clones and lacks some. The table shows 30,000 to 40,000 clones, with around 72% occurring only once. The sample taken for sequencing was CD4+ T cells from blood buffy coats. The source of these receptors is a human donor in good health. The CDR3 runs from the conserved cysteine through the conserved F or W. Fields, in order: J gene, V gene, D gene, clone size, CDR3 DNA, CDR3 protein. The D gene is left open where the match is weak. A clone size is listed for some rows: how often the clone was seen (once, few, many), or a class if it is expanded.

J: TRBJ2-1; V: TRBV5-1; D: NA; size: NA; DNA: TGCGCCAGCAGCTTGGCCGGTTACAGCAAGCAGTTCTTC; CDR3: CASSLAGYSKQFF
J: TRBJ2-5; V: TRBV20-1; D: NA; size: NA; DNA: TGCAGTGCCCAAGGGACAGAGACCCAGTACTTC; CDR3: CSAQGTETQYF
J: TRBJ2-7; V: TRBV7-2; D: TRBD2; size: NA; DNA: TGTGCCAGCAGCACCTTAGCGGGAGGGACCTACGAGCAGTACTTC; CDR3: CASSTLAGGTYEQYF
J: TRBJ2-1; V: TRBV30; D: TRBD1; size: NA; DNA: TGTGCCTGGAGTGGGGACAGGGTGAAGAGCAATGAGCAGTTCTTC; CDR3: CAWSGDRVKSNEQFF
J: TRBJ1-1; V: TRBV2; D: NA; size: NA; DNA: TGTGCCAGCAGTCAGGACAGGAACACTGAAGCTTTCTTT; CDR3: CASSQDRNTEAFF
J: TRBJ2-2; V: TRBV6-5; D: NA; size: NA; DNA: TGTGCCACCCCAATCGACAGCGCGAACACCGGGGAGCTGTTTTTT; CDR3: CATPIDSANTGELFF
J: TRBJ1-3; V: TRBV6-5; D: TRBD1; size: NA; DNA: TGTGCCAGCAGTCGACAGGGGTCCTCTGGAAACACCATATATTTT; CDR3: CASSRQGSSGNTIYF
J: TRBJ2-2; V: TRBV7-8; D: TRBD1; size: NA; DNA: TGTGCCAGCAAGATAGACAGGGGGCGGGTCGGGGAGCTGTTTTTT; CDR3: CASKIDRGRVGELFF
J: TRBJ2-7; V: TRBV7-2; D: TRBD1; size: few; DNA: TGTGCCAGCAGCTTCGCAGGGGGCGAGCAGTACTTC; CDR3: CASSFAGGEQYF
J: TRBJ2-7; V: TRBV7-9; D: NA; size: NA; DNA: TGTGCCAGCAGCTTAGGGGTCGGGAGAGGCAACGAGCAGTACTTC; CDR3: CASSLGVGRGNEQYF
J: TRBJ2-4; V: TRBV7-2; D: NA; size: NA; DNA: TGTGCCAGCAGCCCACACAAAAACATTCAGTACTTC; CDR3: CASSPHKNIQYF
J: TRBJ1-2; V: TRBV11-2; D: NA; size: NA; DNA: TGTGCCAGCAGCTTAAGGATGGGAAACTATGGCTACACCTTC; CDR3: CASSLRMGNYGYTF
J: TRBJ1-1; V: TRBV5-1; D: NA; size: NA; DNA: TGCGCCAGCAGCCCGGGGTGGGGGCCGGGCACTGAAGCTTTCTTT; CDR3: CASSPGWGPGTEAFF
J: TRBJ1-4; V: TRBV18; D: NA; size: few; DNA: TGTGCCAGCTCACCATTAGGACAGCCTAATGAAAAACTGTTTTTT; CDR3: CASSPLGQPNEKLFF
J: TRBJ2-6; V: TRBV9; D: NA; size: few; DNA: TGTGCCAGCAGCGAAGCGGGGGCCAACGTCCTGACTTTC; CDR3: CASSEAGANVLTF
J: TRBJ2-5; V: TRBV4-1; D: TRBD1; size: NA; DNA: TGCGCCAGCAGCCCCCACGGGACAGCTCAAGAGACCCAGTACTTC; CDR3: CASSPHGTAQETQYF
J: TRBJ2-3; V: TRBV10-3; D: TRBD2; size: NA; DNA: TGTGCCAGTTCGGGACTACCAAGTGATACGCAGTATTTT; CDR3: CASSGLPSDTQYF
J: TRBJ2-2; V: TRBV6-4; D: TRBD2; size: few; DNA: TGTGCCAGCGGTACCCTCGGGAGGGGCACCGGGGAGCTGTTTTTT; CDR3: CASGTLGRGTGELFF
J: TRBJ2-7; V: TRBV6-5; D: NA; size: NA; DNA: TGTGCCAGCAGTTACTACGGGCGGAATGGCTACGAGCAGTACTTC; CDR3: CASSYYGRNGYEQYF
J: TRBJ2-1; V: TRBV6-4; D: TRBD2; size: once; DNA: TGTGCCAGCAGGAGCCTAGCGGGGGTTGCCAATGAGCAGTTCTTC; CDR3: CASRSLAGVANEQFF
J: TRBJ1-1; V: TRBV6-6; D: NA; size: NA; DNA: TGTGCCAGCAGTTACTTGGGGGACACTGAAGCTTTCTTT; CDR3: CASSYLGDTEAFF
J: TRBJ1-6; V: TRBV2; D: NA; size: NA; DNA: TGTGCCAGCAGTGGAGAAACCATCTATAATTCACCCCTCCACTTT; CDR3: CASSGETIYNSPLHF
J: TRBJ2-7; V: TRBV19; D: TRBD1; size: NA; DNA: TGTGCCAGTAGTATAGACTCGACAGGGGGAGCCTACGAGCAGTACTTC; CDR3: CASSIDSTGGAYEQYF
J: TRBJ2-5; V: TRBV19; D: NA; size: few; DNA: TGTGCCAGCGGAGAGGGCAGGGTGGAAGAGACCCAGTACTTC; CDR3: CASGEGRVEETQYF
J: TRBJ2-3; V: TRBV25-1; D: NA; size: NA; DNA: TGTGCCAGCACCGGGTTAGCGAGCACAGATACGCAGTATTTT; CDR3: CASTGLASTDTQYF
J: TRBJ2-5; V: TRBV11-3; D: TRBD2; size: NA; DNA: TGTGCCAGCAGCTTTACTAGCGGGGCCAGGGAGACCCAGTACTTC; CDR3: CASSFTSGARETQYF
J: TRBJ2-2; V: TRBV18; D: NA; size: few; DNA: TGTGCCAGCTCACCACCGAGCACCGGGGAGCTGTTTTTT; CDR3: CASSPPSTGELFF
J: TRBJ1-2; V: TRBV6-1; D: NA; size: NA; DNA: TGTGCCAGCAGTGAGACTGCCCAGAACGGCTACACCTTC; CDR3: CASSETAQNGYTF
J: TRBJ1-2; V: TRBV5-4; D: NA; size: NA; DNA: TGTGCCAGCAGCAGAAGGGACGTCCCCTATGGCTACACCTTC; CDR3: CASSRRDVPYGYTF
J: TRBJ1-1; V: TRBV19; D: NA; size: NA; DNA: TGTGCCAGTAGCCGAACCAGGGCAGCCCCGAACACTGAAGCTTTCTTT; CDR3: CASSRTRAAPNTEAFF
J: TRBJ2-7; V: TRBV6-6; D: TRBD1; size: NA; DNA: TGTGCCAGCGGAATAGGACAGGGGTTTTCGATAGGCGAGCAGTACTTC; CDR3: CASGIGQGFSIGEQYF
J: TRBJ1-1; V: TRBV6-6; D: NA; size: NA; DNA: TGTGCCAGCAGCCGGACAGCCAGGGCTTTCTTT; CDR3: CASSRTARAFF
J: TRBJ1-5; V: TRBV12-5; D: NA; size: NA; DNA: TGTGCTAGTGGTTTGCGGGGGAATCAGCCCCAGCATTTT; CDR3: CASGLRGNQPQHF
J: TRBJ2-1; V: TRBV16; D: TRBD2; size: NA; DNA: TGTGCCAGCAGCCACTTTGGGACTAGCGGAGAGCAGTTCTTC; CDR3: CASSHFGTSGEQFF
J: TRBJ2-5; V: TRBV7-8; D: TRBD2; size: NA; DNA: TGTGCCAGCAGCTCTAGGACTAGCGGGGGGACGGAGACCCAGTACTTC; CDR3: CASSSRTSGGTETQYF
J: TRBJ2-7; V: TRBV19; D: NA; size: NA; DNA: TGTGCCAGTAGTATTTCGGCGGGCTACGAGCAGTACTTC; CDR3: CASSISAGYEQYF
J: TRBJ2-4; V: TRBV11-1; D: NA; size: once; DNA: TGTGCCAGCAGCTTAGCGCTAGGTCCGGGACGAGCCAAAAACATTCAGTACTTC; CDR3: CASSLALGPGRAKNIQYF
J: TRBJ1-2; V: TRBV6-1; D: NA; size: NA; DNA: TGTGCCAGCAGTGAAGCGGGCTATGGCTACACCTTC; CDR3: CASSEAGYGYTF
J: TRBJ1-4; V: TRBV7-6; D: NA; size: NA; DNA: TGTGCCAGCAGCTTATTAGGTGAAAAACTGTTTTTT; CDR3: CASSLLGEKLFF
J: TRBJ2-5; V: TRBV30; D: NA; size: once; DNA: TGTGCCTGGAGTGCTCTACCGGGCCGGCGGCAAGAGACCCAGTACTTC; CDR3: CAWSALPGRRQETQYF
J: TRBJ2-1; V: TRBV6-1; D: TRBD2; size: NA; DNA: TGTGCCAGCAGTGTACTAGCGGGGCTTTACAATGAGCAGTTCTTC; CDR3: CASSVLAGLYNEQFF
J: TRBJ2-5; V: TRBV5-1; D: NA; size: NA; DNA: TGCGCCAGCAGCTTGGACAGGCTCAGGGGTTCAGAGACCCAGTACTTC; CDR3: CASSLDRLRGSETQYF
J: TRBJ2-7; V: TRBV7-9; D: TRBD2; size: NA; DNA: TGTGCCAGCAGCAGGACTAGCGCGGCCTACGAGCAGTACTTC; CDR3: CASSRTSAAYEQYF
J: TRBJ2-7; V: TRBV5-1; D: NA; size: once; DNA: TGCGCCAGCAGCTTGAGGACGGGAGAGGCCTACGAGCAGTACTTC; CDR3: CASSLRTGEAYEQYF
J: TRBJ2-2; V: TRBV5-1; D: TRBD1; size: NA; DNA: TGCGCCAGCAGCTTCGGGACAGGGTTAACCGGGGAGCTGTTTTTT; CDR3: CASSFGTGLTGELFF